This T cell receptor (beta chain) was identified during a study of early T cells in non-severe SARS-CoV-2 infection. Trimming removed 2 bases from V and 6 bases from J, with 3 bases in between. Germline V CDR1 and CDR2: MNHNS, SASEGT. The CDR3 totals 11 residues. TCRdb ran MiXCR on the 5' RACE reads and lists one entry per CDR3 protein. This table has 60,000 or so distinct CDR3 sequences, under 11% appearing once. This clonotype was seen many times. The sequenced sample was whole blood. The sequence came from an adult who was a healthcare worker with PCR-confirmed SARS-CoV-2 infection or an uninfected control (not recorded which). The rearrangement uses TRBV6-1 and TRBJ2-3; no reliable D call. The CDR3 nucleotides read TGTGCCAGCAGTGAATATGATACGCAGTATTTT. This gives the protein CASSEYDTQYF.